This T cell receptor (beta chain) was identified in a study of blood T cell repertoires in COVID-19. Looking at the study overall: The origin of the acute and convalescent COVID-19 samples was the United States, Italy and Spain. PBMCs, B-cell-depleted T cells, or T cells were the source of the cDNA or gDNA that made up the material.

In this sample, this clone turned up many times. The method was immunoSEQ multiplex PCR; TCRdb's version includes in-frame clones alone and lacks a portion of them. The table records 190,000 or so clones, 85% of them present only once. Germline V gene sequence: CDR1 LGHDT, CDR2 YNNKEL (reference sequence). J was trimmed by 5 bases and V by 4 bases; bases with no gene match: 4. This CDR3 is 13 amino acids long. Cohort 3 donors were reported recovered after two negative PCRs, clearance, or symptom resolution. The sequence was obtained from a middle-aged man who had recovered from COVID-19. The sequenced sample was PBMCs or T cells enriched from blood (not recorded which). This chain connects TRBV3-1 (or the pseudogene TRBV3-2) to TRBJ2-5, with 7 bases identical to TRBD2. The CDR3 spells CASSRGGAETQYF. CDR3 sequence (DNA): TGTGCCAGCAGCCGGGGAGGGGCCGAGACCCAGTACTTC.